The TCR beta chain described here comes from a study of cytomegalovirus exposure and HLA in healthy donors. Study-wide background: The approximately 130 validation repertoires were reported in a later analysis to have been generated on the same platform as the 666 first-cohort repertoires.

General observations from the study: One later analysis, an examination of the 120 or so validation repertoires, found that first-cohort TCR clusters tended to co-occur in them. Both high specificity and high sensitivity reportedly marked the classifier's diagnosis of cytomegalovirus status.

Comment on this clone: Its antigen is as yet unknown.

Germline CDR1 LNHNV, CDR2 YYDKDF (reference sequence). The CDR3 loop spans 19 amino acids. V was pared by 0 bases and J by 0 bases, with 8 bases of the junction left unmatched. Using immunoSEQ multiplex PCR, the repertoire was profiled, and TCRdb retains in-frame clones only, with some absent. The sample lists some 59,000 clones; 85% to 90% were seen once. Material: PBMCs. This receptor was identified in a woman aged 18-29 years in good health and CMV-seronegative. The chain carries TRBV15 and TRBJ2-6; 7 nucleotides match TRBD2. The CDR3 loop reads CATSREWAGVLSGANVLTF. The CDR3 DNA reads as TGTGCCACCAGCAGAGAATGGGCGGGAGTCCTCTCTGGGGCCAACGTCCTGACTTTC. Supplemented by reference TRBV15 and TRBJ2-6, the full variable domain reads DAMVIQNPRYQVTQFGKPVTLSCSQTLNHNVMYWYQQKSSQAPKLLFHYYDKDFNNEADTPDNFQSRRPNTSFCFLDIRSPGLGDTAMYLCATSREWAGVLSGANVLTFGAGSRLTVL.